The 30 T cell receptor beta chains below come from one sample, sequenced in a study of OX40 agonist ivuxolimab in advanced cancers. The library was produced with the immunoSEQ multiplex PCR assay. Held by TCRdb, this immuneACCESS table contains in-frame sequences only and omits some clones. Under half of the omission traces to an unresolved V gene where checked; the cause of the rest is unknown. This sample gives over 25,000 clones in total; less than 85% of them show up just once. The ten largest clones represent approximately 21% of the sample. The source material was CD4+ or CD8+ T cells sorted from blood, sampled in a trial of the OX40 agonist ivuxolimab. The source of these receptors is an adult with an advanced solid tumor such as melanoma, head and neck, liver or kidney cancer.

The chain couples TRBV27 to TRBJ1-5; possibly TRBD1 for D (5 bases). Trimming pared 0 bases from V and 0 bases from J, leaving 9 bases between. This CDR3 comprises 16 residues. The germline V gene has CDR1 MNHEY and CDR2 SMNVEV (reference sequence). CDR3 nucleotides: TGTGCCAGCAGTTTATCGGGGGAGCATAGCAATCAGCCCCAGCATTTT. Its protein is CASSLSGEHSNQPQHF.

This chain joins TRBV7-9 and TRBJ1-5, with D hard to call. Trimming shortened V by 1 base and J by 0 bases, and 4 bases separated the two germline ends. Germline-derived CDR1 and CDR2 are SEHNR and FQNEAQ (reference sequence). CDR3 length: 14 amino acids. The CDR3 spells CASSLGYSNQPQHF. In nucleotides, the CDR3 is TGTGCCAGCAGCTTAGGTTATAGCAATCAGCCCCAGCATTTT.

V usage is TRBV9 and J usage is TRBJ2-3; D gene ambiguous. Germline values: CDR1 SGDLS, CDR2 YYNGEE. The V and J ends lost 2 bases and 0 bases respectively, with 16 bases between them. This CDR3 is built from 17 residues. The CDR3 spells CASSVVPGPTSTDTQYF. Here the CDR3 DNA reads TGTGCCAGCAGCGTCGTACCAGGACCGACTAGCACAGATACGCAGTATTTT. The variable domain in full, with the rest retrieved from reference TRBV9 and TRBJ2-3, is DSGVTQTPKHLITATGQRVTLRCSPRSGDLSVYWYQQSLDQGLQFLIQYYNGEERAKGNILERFSAQQFPDLHSELNLSSLELGDSALYFCASSVVPGPTSTDTQYFGPGTRLTVL.

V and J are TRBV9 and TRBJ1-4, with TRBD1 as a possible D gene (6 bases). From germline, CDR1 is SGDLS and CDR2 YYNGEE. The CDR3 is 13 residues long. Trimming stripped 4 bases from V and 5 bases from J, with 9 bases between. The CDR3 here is CASSTGQNEKLFF. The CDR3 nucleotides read TGTGCCAGCAGCACCGGACAGAATGAAAAACTGTTTTTT.

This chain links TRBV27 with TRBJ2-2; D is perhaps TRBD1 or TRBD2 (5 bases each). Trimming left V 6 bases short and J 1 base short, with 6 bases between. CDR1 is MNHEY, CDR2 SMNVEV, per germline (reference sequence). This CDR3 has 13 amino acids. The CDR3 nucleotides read TGTGCCAGCAGGGGGGAGAACACCGGGGAGCTGTTTTTT. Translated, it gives CASRGENTGELFF.

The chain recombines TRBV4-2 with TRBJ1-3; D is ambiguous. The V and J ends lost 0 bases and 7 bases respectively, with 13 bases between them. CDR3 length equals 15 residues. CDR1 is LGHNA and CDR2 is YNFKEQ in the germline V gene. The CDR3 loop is CASSQEVTDRNTIYF. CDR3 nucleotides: TGTGCCAGCAGCCAAGAAGTCACCGATCGGAACACCATATATTTT.

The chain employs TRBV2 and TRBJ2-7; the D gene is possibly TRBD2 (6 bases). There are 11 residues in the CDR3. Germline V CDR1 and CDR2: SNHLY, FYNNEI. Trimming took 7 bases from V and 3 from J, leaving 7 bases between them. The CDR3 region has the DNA TGTGCCAGCACCGGGGGCTACGAGCAGTACTTC. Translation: CASTGGYEQYF.

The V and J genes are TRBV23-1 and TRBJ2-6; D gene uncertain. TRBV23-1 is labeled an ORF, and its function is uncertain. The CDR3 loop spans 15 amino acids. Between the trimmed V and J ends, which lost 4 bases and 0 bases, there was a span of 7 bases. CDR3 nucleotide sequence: TGCGCCAGCAGTCGCCAGAGCTCTGGGGCCAACGTCCTGACTTTC. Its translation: CASSRQSSGANVLTF.

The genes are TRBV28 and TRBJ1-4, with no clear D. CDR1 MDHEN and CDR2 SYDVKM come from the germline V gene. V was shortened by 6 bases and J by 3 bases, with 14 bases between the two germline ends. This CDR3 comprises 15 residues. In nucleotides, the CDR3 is TGTGCCAGCAGCCCGGTCCCGGGTTCTAATGAAAAACTGTTTTTT. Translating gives CASSPVPGSNEKLFF.

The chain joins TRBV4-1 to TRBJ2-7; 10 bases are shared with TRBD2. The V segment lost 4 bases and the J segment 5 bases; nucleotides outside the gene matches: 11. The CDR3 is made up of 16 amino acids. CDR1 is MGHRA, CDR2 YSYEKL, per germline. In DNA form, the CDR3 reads TGCGCCAGCAGCCGCTCGGGGCTAGCGGGAGTAAACGAGCAGTACTTC. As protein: CASSRSGLAGVNEQYF.

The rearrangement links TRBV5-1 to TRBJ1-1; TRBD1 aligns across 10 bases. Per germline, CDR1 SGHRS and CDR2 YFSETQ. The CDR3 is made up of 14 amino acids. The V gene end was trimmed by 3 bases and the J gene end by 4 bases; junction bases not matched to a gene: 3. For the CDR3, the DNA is TGCGCCAGCAGCTGGACAGGGGGAGGCACTGAAGCTTTCTTT. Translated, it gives CASSWTGGGTEAFF.

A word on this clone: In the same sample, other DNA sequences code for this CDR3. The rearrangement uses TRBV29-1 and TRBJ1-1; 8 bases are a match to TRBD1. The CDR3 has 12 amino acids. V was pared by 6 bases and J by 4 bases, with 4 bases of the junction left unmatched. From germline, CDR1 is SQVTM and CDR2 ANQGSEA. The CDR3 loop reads CSVDRGGTEAFF. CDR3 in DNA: TGCAGCGTCGACAGGGGCGGCACTGAAGCTTTCTTT.

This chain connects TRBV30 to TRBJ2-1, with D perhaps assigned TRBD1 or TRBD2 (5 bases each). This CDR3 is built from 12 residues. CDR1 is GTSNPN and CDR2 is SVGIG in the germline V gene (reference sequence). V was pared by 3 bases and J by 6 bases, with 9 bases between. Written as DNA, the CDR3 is TGTGCCTGGAGGTGGGACGGCAATGAGCAGTTCTTC. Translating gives CAWRWDGNEQFF.

The CDR3 is CASSSPPGASNTGELFF. The CDR3 nucleotides are TGTGCCAGCAGCTCTCCCCCGGGGGCCTCGAACACCGGGGAGCTGTTTTTT. This chain joins TRBV11-3 and TRBJ2-2, with D perhaps given as TRBD1 or TRBD2 (6 bases each). V shed 4 bases and J shed 0 bases, with 15 bases lying between them. The CDR3 covers 17 residues. Germline assignment: CDR1 SGHNT and CDR2 YENEEA.

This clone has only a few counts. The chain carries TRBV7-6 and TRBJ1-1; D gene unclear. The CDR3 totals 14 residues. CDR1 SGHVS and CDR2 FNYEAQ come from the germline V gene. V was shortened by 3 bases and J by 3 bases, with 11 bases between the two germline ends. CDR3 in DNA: TGTGCCAGCAGCTTGACCCGAGGCGACACTGAAGCTTTCTTT. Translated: CASSLTRGDTEAFF.

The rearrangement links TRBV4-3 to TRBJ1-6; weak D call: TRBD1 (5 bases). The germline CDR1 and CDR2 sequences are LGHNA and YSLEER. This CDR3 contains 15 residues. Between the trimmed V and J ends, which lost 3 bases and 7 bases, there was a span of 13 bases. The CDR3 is CASSQRDAGNSPLHF. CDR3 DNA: TGCGCCAGCAGCCAGCGGGACGCAGGGAATTCACCCCTCCACTTT.

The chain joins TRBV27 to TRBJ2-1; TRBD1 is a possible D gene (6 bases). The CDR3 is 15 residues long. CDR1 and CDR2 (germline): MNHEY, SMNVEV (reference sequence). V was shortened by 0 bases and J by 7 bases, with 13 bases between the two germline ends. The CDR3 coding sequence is TGTGCCAGCAGTTTATCGATAACAGGGAAAAATGAGCAGTTCTTC. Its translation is CASSLSITGKNEQFF.

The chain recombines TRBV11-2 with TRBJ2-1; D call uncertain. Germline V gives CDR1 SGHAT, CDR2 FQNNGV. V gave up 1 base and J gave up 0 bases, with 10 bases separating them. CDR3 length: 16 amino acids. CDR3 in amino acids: CASSLVDLSSYNEQFF. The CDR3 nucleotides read TGTGCCAGCAGCTTAGTTGACCTGAGCTCCTACAATGAGCAGTTCTTC.

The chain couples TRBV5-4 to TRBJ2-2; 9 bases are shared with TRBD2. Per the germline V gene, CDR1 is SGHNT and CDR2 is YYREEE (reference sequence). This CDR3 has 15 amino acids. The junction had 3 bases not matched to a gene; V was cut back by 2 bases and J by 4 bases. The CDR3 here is CASSFSGSGTGELFF. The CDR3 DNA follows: TGTGCCAGCAGCTTTAGCGGGAGTGGCACCGGGGAGCTGTTTTTT.

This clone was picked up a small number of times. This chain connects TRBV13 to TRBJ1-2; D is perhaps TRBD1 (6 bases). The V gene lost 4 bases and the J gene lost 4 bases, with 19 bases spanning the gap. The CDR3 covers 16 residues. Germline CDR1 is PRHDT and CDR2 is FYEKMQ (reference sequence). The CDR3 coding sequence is TGTGCCAGCAGCTCAACCCAGGGGTCGGTCTCCTATGGCTACACCTTC. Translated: CASSSTQGSVSYGYTF.

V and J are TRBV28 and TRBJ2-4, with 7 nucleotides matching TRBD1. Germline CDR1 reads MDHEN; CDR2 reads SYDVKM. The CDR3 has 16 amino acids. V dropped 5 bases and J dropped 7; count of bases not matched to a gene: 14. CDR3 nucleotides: TGTGCCAGCAGTCCCGTAGACAGGGCCCGAGGGAACATTCAGTACTTC. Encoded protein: CASSPVDRARGNIQYF.

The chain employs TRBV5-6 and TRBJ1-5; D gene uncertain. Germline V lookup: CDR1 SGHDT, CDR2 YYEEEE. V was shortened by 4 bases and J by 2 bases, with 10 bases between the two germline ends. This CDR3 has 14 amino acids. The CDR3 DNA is TGTGCCAGCAGCAAAAGTGGGGGCAATCAGCCCCAGCATTTT. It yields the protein CASSKSGGNQPQHF.

The DNA of the CDR3 is TGTGCCAGCAGCTTAGATACTAGCGGGGGGGCCAACACCGGGGAGCTGTTTTTT. As protein: CASSLDTSGGANTGELFF. The genes are TRBV7-9 and TRBJ2-2; 13 bases are shared with TRBD2. J was trimmed by 2 bases and V by 1 base; bases with no gene match: 4. The germline gives CDR1 SEHNR, CDR2 FQNEAQ (reference sequence). This CDR3 contains 18 residues.

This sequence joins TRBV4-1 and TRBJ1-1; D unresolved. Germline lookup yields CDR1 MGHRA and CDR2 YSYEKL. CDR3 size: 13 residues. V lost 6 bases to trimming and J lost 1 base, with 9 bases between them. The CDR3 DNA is TGCGCCAGCAGACTTACTCCGAACACTGAAGCTTTCTTT. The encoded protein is CASRLTPNTEAFF.

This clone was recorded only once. Here the CDR3 reads CASSLGLAGEGSYNEQFF. The CDR3 nucleotides are TGTGCCAGCAGTTTGGGACTAGCGGGAGAGGGTTCCTACAATGAGCAGTTCTTC. The chain has TRBV27 and TRBJ2-1; 14 nucleotides agree with TRBD2. The V gene's germline CDR1 is MNHEY and CDR2 SMNVEV (reference sequence). The CDR3 extends over 18 amino acids. V was clipped by 3 bases and J by 1 base; unmatched bases: 5.

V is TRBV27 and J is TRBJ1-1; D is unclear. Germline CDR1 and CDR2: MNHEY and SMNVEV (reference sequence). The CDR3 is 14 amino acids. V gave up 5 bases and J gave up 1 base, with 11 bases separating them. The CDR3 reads CASSPGLRNTEAFF. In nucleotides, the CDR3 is TGTGCCAGCAGTCCCGGACTAAGGAACACTGAAGCTTTCTTT.

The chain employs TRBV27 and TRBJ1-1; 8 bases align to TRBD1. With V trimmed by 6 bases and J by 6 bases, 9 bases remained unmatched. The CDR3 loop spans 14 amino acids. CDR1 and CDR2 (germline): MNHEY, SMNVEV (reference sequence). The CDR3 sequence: CASSVAYRGAEAFF. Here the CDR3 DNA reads TGTGCCAGCAGCGTAGCTTACAGGGGGGCTGAAGCTTTCTTT.

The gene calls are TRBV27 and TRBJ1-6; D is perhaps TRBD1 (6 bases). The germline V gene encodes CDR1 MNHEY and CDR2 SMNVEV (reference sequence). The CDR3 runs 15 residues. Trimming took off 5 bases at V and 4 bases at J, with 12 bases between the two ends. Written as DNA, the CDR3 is TGTGCCAGCAGTCTTATACAGGGTTATAATTCACCCCTCCACTTT. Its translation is CASSLIQGYNSPLHF.

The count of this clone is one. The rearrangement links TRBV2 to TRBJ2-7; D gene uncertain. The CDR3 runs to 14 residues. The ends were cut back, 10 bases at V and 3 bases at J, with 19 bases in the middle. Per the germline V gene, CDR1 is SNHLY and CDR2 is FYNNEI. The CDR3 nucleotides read TGTGCCACCGAGATTAAAGGCAGGAACTACGAGCAGTACTTC. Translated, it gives CATEIKGRNYEQYF. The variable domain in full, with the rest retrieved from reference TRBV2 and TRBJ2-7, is EPEVTQTPSHQVTQMGQEVILRCVPISNHLYFYWYRQILGQKVEFLVSFYNNEISEKSEIFDDQFSVERPDGSNFTLKIRSTKLEDSAMYFCATEIKGRNYEQYFGPGTRLTVT.

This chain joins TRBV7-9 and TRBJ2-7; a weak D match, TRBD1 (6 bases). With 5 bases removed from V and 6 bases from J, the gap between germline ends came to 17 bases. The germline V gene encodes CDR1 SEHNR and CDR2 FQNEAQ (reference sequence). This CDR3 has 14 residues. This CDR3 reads CASSGTPFVSEQYF. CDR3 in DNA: TGTGCCAGCAGCGGGACACCGTTTGTCTCCGAGCAGTACTTC. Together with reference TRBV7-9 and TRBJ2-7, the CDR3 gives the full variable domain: DTGVSQNPRHKITKRGQNVTFRCDPISEHNRLYWYRQTLGQGPEFLTYFQNEAQLEKSRLLSDRFSAERPKGSFSTLEIQRTEQGDSAMYLCASSGTPFVSEQYFGPGTRLTVT.